The T cell receptor beta chain described here comes from a study of OX40 agonist ivuxolimab in advanced cancers. Assay used: immunoSEQ multiplex PCR; TCRdb lists only in-frame clones, some missing. The sample comprises under 85,000 clones, 81% of which are singletons, and 5% rests with the top ten. CDR3 length: 12 residues. V lost 5 bases and J lost 6, with 10 bases in between. The V gene's germline CDR1 is MRHNA and CDR2 SNTAGT. This TCR was sampled from an adult with an advanced solid tumor such as melanoma, head and neck, liver or kidney cancer. The sample in question was CD4+ or CD8+ T cells sorted from blood, obtained in a trial of the OX40 agonist ivuxolimab. The V call is TRBV6-4, the J call TRBJ1-2, with a tentative D call TRBD1 (5 bases). The DNA of the CDR3 is TGTGCCAGCAGTTCGGGAGGGGATGGCTACACCTTC. The encoded protein is CASSSGGDGYTF.